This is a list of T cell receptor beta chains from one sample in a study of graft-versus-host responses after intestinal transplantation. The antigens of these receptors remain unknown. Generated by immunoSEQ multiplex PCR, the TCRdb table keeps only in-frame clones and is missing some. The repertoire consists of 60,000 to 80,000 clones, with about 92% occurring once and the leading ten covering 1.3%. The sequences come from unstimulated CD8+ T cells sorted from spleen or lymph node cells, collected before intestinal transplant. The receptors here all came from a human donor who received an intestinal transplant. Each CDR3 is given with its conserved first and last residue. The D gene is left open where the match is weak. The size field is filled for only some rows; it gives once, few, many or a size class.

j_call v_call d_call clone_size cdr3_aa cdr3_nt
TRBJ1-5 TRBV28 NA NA CASSLIWGHQPQHF TGTGCCAGCAGTTTAATCTGGGGCCATCAGCCCCAGCATTTT
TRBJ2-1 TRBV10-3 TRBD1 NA CATLGDRAVNEQFF TGTGCCACCCTGGGGGACAGGGCAGTCAATGAGCAGTTCTTC
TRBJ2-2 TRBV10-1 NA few CASSDSLASFGNTGELFF TGCGCCAGCAGTGATTCATTGGCTTCTTTTGGGAACACCGGGGAGCTGTTTTTT
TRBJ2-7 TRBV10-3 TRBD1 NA CAISETVGQSYEQYF TGTGCCATCAGTGAGACTGTGGGACAGAGCTACGAGCAGTACTTC
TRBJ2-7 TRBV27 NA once CASSTGEAYEQYF TGTGCCAGCAGTACAGGGGAGGCCTACGAGCAGTACTTC
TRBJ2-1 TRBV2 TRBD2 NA CATASGDPYNEQFF TGTGCCACCGCTAGCGGGGACCCCTACAATGAGCAGTTCTTC
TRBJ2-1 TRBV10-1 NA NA CASNGQCSYNEQFF TGCGCCAGCAACGGACAGTGCTCCTACAATGAGCAGTTCTTC
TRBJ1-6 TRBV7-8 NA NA CASMPYLWGQNSPLHF TGTGCCAGCATGCCCTACTTGTGGGGGCAGAATTCACCCCTCCACTTT
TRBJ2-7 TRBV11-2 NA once CASSSRGTRTTHEQYF TGTGCCAGCAGCTCCAGAGGAACTAGGACTACGCACGAGCAGTACTTC
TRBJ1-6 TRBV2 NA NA CASSEAVGPGSPLHF TGTGCCAGCAGTGAAGCGGTCGGCCCAGGTTCACCCCTCCACTTT
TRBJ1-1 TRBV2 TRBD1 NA CASRGDSMNTEAFF TGTGCCAGCAGGGGGGACAGCATGAACACTGAAGCTTTCTTT
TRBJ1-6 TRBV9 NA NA CASSTRGGSPLHF TGTGCCAGCAGCACGAGGGGAGGTTCACCCCTCCACTTT
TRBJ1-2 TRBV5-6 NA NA CASSPPGLPNYGYTF TGTGCCAGCAGCCCGCCGGGACTTCCTAACTATGGCTACACCTTC
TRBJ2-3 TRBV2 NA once CASSESAGSTDTQYF TGTGCCAGCAGTGAATCCGCGGGGAGCACAGATACGCAGTATTTT
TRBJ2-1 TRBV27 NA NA CASSLLGGGHEQFF TGTGCCAGCAGTTTATTAGGGGGGGGACATGAGCAGTTCTTC
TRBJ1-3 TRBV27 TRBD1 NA CASSLSGTGGLSGNTIYF TGTGCCAGCAGTTTATCCGGGACAGGGGGATTATCTGGAAACACCATATATTTT